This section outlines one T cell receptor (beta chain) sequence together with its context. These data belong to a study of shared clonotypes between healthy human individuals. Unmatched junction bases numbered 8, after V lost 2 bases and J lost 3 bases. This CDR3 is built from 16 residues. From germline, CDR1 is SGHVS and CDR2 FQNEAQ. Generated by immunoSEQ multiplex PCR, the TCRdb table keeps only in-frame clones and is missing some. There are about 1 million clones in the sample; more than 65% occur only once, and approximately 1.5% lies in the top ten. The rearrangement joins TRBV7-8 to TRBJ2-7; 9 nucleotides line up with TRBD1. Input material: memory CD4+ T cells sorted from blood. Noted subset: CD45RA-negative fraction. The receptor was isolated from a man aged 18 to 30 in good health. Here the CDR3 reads CASSLIWDRVNYEQYF. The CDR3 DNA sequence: TGTGCCAGCAGCTTAATCTGGGACAGGGTGAACTACGAGCAGTACTTC.